This T cell receptor (beta chain) appears in the sequencing data of a study of blood T cell repertoires in COVID-19. In the study overall: Some COVID-19 samples were acute and others convalescent; all came from the United States, Italy and Spain. In each case, the material was cDNA or gDNA derived from T cells, B-cell-depleted T cells, or PBMCs.

This CDR3 is built from 15 residues. The V and J ends lost 6 bases and 4 bases, in that order; junction bases with no gene match: 8. Germline assignment: CDR1 SNHLY and CDR2 FYNNEI. Authors' processing steps: The assay estimated nucleated cells by amplifying reference gene primers. Profiled with immunoSEQ multiplex PCR; TCRdb holds only in-frame clones, not every one. Clone size and V and J calls were adopted from that table, with D and trimming inferred from the DNA. This table holds tens of thousands of clones, more than 80% found once. This clonotype was obtained from an elderly woman with acute or convalescent COVID-19. Sequenced input: peripheral blood. The V call is TRBV2, the J call TRBJ1-5, with TRBD1 identical over 8 bases. As DNA, the CDR3 is TGTGCCAGCAGACCGATCGGACAGGGAAATCAGCCCCAGCATTTT. The encoded protein is CASRPIGQGNQPQHF.